Below, one TCR beta chain is given with its context. In its sample, this clonotype was seen many times. Its antigen is unknown. The record has no base qualities; no much larger clone is one base away. From its cysteine to its phenylalanine, the CDR3 spans 13 amino acids. Only the CDR3 portion is preserved as DNA: 39 bases, with reading frame beginning at the first base. V is trimmed back by 6 bases and J by 6 bases, and the junction contains 7 bases that no gene match accounts for. The germline V gene encodes CDR1 MDHEN and CDR2 SYDVKM. The data originate from a study of regulatory T cells in long-lasting Graves disease (dated by TCRdb to the early 2020s). Some background on the complete study: In the newly diagnosed Graves' disease group, patients had been taking antithyroid drugs for less than 3 months. Patients with persistent Graves' disease were compared with patients with newly diagnosed Graves' disease using TCR sequencing and RNA sequencing of peripheral blood. The study was registered as a clinical trial and conducted in China. TCR sequencing covered some 13 persistent and some 20 newly diagnosed Graves' disease patients, 33 samples in total. The research as a whole found: Lower TCR Shannon entropy and fewer highly expanded clones were observed in persistent Graves' disease patients than in newly diagnosed patients, which suggested clonal expansion. As a limitation, the authors acknowledged that the small sample size may reduce accuracy. Patients with persistent disease shared more public clonotypes (approximately 2,500) than newly diagnosed patients did (around 980). TRBV28, TRBJ1-2 and TRBJ2-5 were preferentially used in persistent disease, while TRBV20-1 and TRBJ2-1 were favored in newly diagnosed disease. Because the primary lesion, thyroid tissue, could not be accessed, the study looked at peripheral blood alone. Sequencing and analysis were restricted to the TCR beta chain.

To prepare the library, multiplex PCR was applied. Sequencing instrument: Illumina HiSeq 4000. iRepertoire HTBI primers and Arm-PCR amplification of CDR3 regions were used to construct TCR beta libraries. Before sequencing, the PCR products went through gel purification. In the paper's pipeline: Gene usage analysis of CDR3 amino acid clonotypes used the 62 TRBV and more than 13 TRBJ segments found across samples. COPE and FqMerger were used to merge filtered high-quality paired reads into contigs. Contigs were aligned with BLAST to IMGT TRBV, TRBD and TRBJ reference genes, and CDR3 was defined per IMGT. Any clonotype with a frequency above 0.1% was classified as a highly expanded clone. Repertoire diversity was measured by Shannon entropy, and V-J evenness by the Gini coefficient. A clonotype was considered public if more than one individual shared it. TCRdb reanalyzed the raw reads on its own, using fastp at Q25 for trimming and MiXCR for clone calling, and kept in-frame beta chains. When rows share a CDR3 protein, they turn into one entry using the most common DNA and genes. These V and J calls originate from TCRdb's pipeline instead of the authors' own analysis. This sample holds 550,000 to 650,000 distinct CDR3 sequences; about 16% were observed only once. Together, the top ten hold about 12% of the sample.

The time point label on this specimen signifies: newly diagnosed GD, antithyroid drugs for less than 3 months. For both TCR sequencing and RNA sequencing, RNA was extracted from PBMCs using TRIzol. Graves' disease was diagnosed according to American Thyroid Association guidelines. The patients came from an endocrinology department in Xi'an, China. Each patient gave approximately 10 milliliters of peripheral blood, collected in an EDTA anticoagulant tube. Ficoll Paque Plus density gradient separation was used to isolate PBMCs, and no further T cell sorting was performed. An Agilent 2100 Bioanalyzer and agarose gel were used to check RNA quality, while a NanoDrop 2000 measured RNA concentration. The data also belong to a second study, concerning T cells in Graves' hyperthyroidism and ophthalmopathy. The second paper states: A patient counted as having stable Graves' hyperthyroidism if no progression to ophthalmopathy occurred over 18 months of follow-up. Hyperthyroidism patients were newly diagnosed, with disease duration under 2 months, and aged 18 to 65 years. The study excluded patients with uncontrolled infections, other autoimmune diseases, pregnancy or lactation. Clinical symptoms, serum thyroxine and TRAb, thyroid ultrasound, and orbital computed tomography formed the basis for the diagnoses. A first-round RT-PCR of the TCR CDR3 used the HTBI primer set with the Qiagen OneStep RT-PCR kit. Most expanded thyroid clonotypes (frequency above 0.001) were also detected in blood, a finding suggesting that blood repertoires may reflect thyroid immune responses. Ophthalmopathy was separated from stable hyperthyroidism by a 13 V-J signature model, with over 85% sensitivity and 81% to 82% specificity obtained in cross-validation and 80%/75% obtained in testing. During validation, the model predicted progression to ophthalmopathy a median of about 6.5 months ahead of onset, with more than 60% sensitivity and 72.22% specificity. A discovery cohort of about a hundred patients, about 44 with Graves' ophthalmopathy and roughly 59 with stable Graves' hyperthyroidism, was used to find distinguishing TCR V-J signatures. An independent validation cohort of under 20 hyperthyroidism patients and about 15 patients who later progressed to ophthalmopathy tested prospective prediction of ophthalmopathy. The 100 discovery patients were randomly divided into training and test sets at a 7:3 ratio. The study also compared thyroid tissue and blood T-cell repertoires from several Graves' hyperthyroidism patients. After blood sampling, hyperthyroidism patients were treated with methimazole at a starting dose of 30 mg daily, and ophthalmopathy patients were treated with high-dose intravenous methylprednisolone. A second multiplex PCR round built the libraries, followed by size selection and purification. Libraries were sequenced paired-end with 100 bp reads on an Illumina HiSeq2000. SOAPnuke was used to process the raw data, with reads discarded if the reads contained adapters or uncalled bases, had a mean Phred below 15, or lacked an exact constant-primer or identifier match. COPE v1.2.5 was used to merge high-quality paired reads, and clonotypes were defined as unique nucleotide sequences. MiTCR v1.1 was used to align clonotypes to the IMGT TRBV, TRBD and TRBJ reference segments. Analysis was restricted to V-J combinations with a frequency above 0.0001, which covered 98% to 99.2% of repertoires. A TCS score was defined as the ratio of F50 (clonal expansion) to E x V (chaos), with BLOSUM62-based TCRdist applied between CDR3 peptides within each V-J. Welch's t-statistics and random forest reduced 450 to 600 V-J features to 10 to 15, which were used in a naive Bayes classifier (R e1071). Sample size was not statistically predetermined, and investigators were not blinded to group allocation. The paper reports TCR Vbeta CDR3 sequencing of approximately 140 peripheral blood samples: 43 ophthalmopathy, about 75 hyperthyroidism and approximately 17 progressor patients.

This sequence was found in a man aged 18 to 30 with Graves disease. Donor details come from another sample of the same person, matched by shared clones. This chain joins TRBV28 to TRBJ2-5; 7 of the junction bases match TRBD2. Sequencing was performed on peripheral blood mononuclear cells (PBMCs), taken at new diagnosis, from a patient treated with antithyroid drugs. At the DNA level, the sequence is TGTGCCAGCAGGGAGGGGAGGGAGCAGACCCAGTACTTC. Its protein is CASREGREQTQYF. Where the CDR3 stops, the reference TRBV28 and TRBJ2-5 genes take over; the full variable domain is DVKVTQSSRYLVKRTGEKVFLECVQDMDHENMFWYRQDPGLGLRLIYFSYDVKMKEKGDIPEGYSVSREKKERFSLILESASTNQTSMYLCASREGREQTQYFGPGTRLLVL.